Each of the 25 T cell receptor beta chains below was sequenced from the same sample in a study of breast tumors, draining lymph nodes, adjacent tissues. TCRdb recomputed calls from the multiplex PCR reads with MiXCR, one row per CDR3 protein. This table holds over 60,000 distinct CDR3 sequences, 40% to 55% found once. Source material: breast tumor tissue. These receptors were obtained from a female donor with breast cancer. Some clones in this sample may be carry-over from other donors' samples.

Sample share makes this clonotype medium-sized. The V gene is TRBV24-1, the J gene TRBJ2-5; D may correspond to TRBD1 or TRBD2 (5 bases each). With 3 bases removed from V and 5 bases from J, the gap between germline ends came to 12 bases. CDR1 and CDR2 (germline): KGHDR, SFDVKD. This CDR3 contains 14 residues. CDR3 region: CATSDPGTSETQYF. In nucleotides, the CDR3 is TGTGCCACCAGTGATCCAGGGACGTCGGAGACCCAGTACTTC.

In this sample, this clonotype turned up once. The V and J genes are TRBV6-4 and TRBJ2-6; weak D call: TRBD1 (6 bases). This CDR3 is 16 amino acids long. V lost 5 bases, J lost 3 bases, and 14 bases lay in between. Per germline, CDR1 MRHNA and CDR2 SNTAGT. The CDR3 coding sequence is TGTGCCAGCAGTCACGCCCTAGGGGGTGGGGCCAACGTCCTGACTTTC. This gives the protein CASSHALGGGANVLTF.

Comment on this clonotype: Because the CDR3's place on the DNA is in doubt, the DNA is left out and the CDR3 is given as listed by TCRdb. V gene TRBV7-2 combines with J gene TRBJ1-4; TRBD1, the table's D call, lacks a check against the DNA. Looked up from germline, CDR1 is SGHTA and CDR2 is FQGNSA. The CDR3 comprises 24 residues, both ends counted. The CDR3 is CASSPDSNYGYTFGSGTGIEKLFF.

This clonotype has a count of ten or more. V and J are TRBV19 and TRBJ1-5; the match to TRBD1 covers 10 bases. The CDR3 contains 15 residues. V trimming: 5 bases; J trimming: 4 bases; junction bases outside the gene matches: 5. Germline lookup yields CDR1 LNHDA and CDR2 SQIVND (reference sequence). The CDR3 region is CASSHRDRGNQPQHF. DNA of the CDR3: TGTGCCAGTAGTCACCGGGACAGGGGTAATCAGCCCCAGCATTTT.

This clonotype was recorded only once. J is TRBJ1-2 and V is TRBV2; 7 bases fit TRBD1. The CDR3 is made up of 14 amino acids. V lost 5 bases and J lost 6; bases outside the gene matches: 9. CDR1 is SNHLY, CDR2 FYNNEI, per germline. The CDR3 reads CASSTTGAGNGYTF. The CDR3, as DNA: TGTGCCAGCAGTACAACAGGGGCCGGGAATGGCTACACCTTC. Looking up the rest from reference TRBV2 and TRBJ1-2 gives the full variable domain: EPEVTQTPSHQVTQMGQEVILRCVPISNHLYFYWYRQILGQKVEFLVSFYNNEISEKSEIFDDQFSVERPDGSNFTLKIRSTKLEDSAMYFCASSTTGAGNGYTFGSGTRLTVV.

With respect to this clonotype: A much larger clone lies one base from this, so it may be a read error. The chain recombines TRBV6-4 with TRBJ2-1; D remains ambiguous. V gave up 5 bases and J gave up 6 bases, with 11 bases separating them. CDR1 is MRHNA and CDR2 is SNTAGT in the germline V gene. CDR3 length: 13 residues. The CDR3 bases are TGTGCCAGCAGTCAAGGCTTCCCCAATGAGCAGTTCTTC. Translation gives CASSQGFPNEQFF.

This clonotype was counted ten times or more. The V gene is TRBV7-9, the J gene TRBJ2-3; 7 bases align to TRBD2. The CDR3 totals 17 residues. The junction had 16 bases not matched to a gene; V was cut back by 6 bases and J by 4 bases. CDR1 is SEHNR and CDR2 is FQNEAQ in the germline V gene (reference sequence). CDR3 amino acids: CASRLQPSGLEPDTQYF. CDR3 nucleotides: TGTGCCAGCAGATTACAACCTAGCGGTCTGGAGCCAGATACGCAGTATTTT.

CDR3 in DNA: TGTGCCAGTACCACAGGGGGGACTAGCGGGGTTAACAATGAGCAGTTCTTC. It is translated as CASTTGGTSGVNNEQFF. This chain uses TRBV19 with TRBJ2-1, with TRBD2 matching over 13 bases. Germline V CDR1 and CDR2: LNHDA, SQIVND (reference sequence). Trimming took 7 bases from V and 5 from J; bases not matched to a gene: 11. CDR3 length: 17 amino acids.

The chain is built from TRBV12-3 or TRBV12-4 and TRBJ2-5; D unresolved. This CDR3 has 15 residues. The ends were cut back, 3 bases at V and 5 bases at J, with 16 bases in the middle. CDR3 nucleotides: TGTGCCAGCAGTTTCGGACGTATTACCGGGGAGACCCAGTACTTC. It specifies CASSFGRITGETQYF.

This clonotype is large. The genes are TRBV14 and TRBJ2-7; 14 positions agree with TRBD2. The V gene end was trimmed by 4 bases and the J gene end by 3 bases; junction bases not matched to a gene: 5. The CDR3 is 16 amino acids. Germline V gene data show CDR1 as SGHDN and CDR2 as FVKESK. CDR3 sequence (DNA): TGTGCCAGCAGCCGACGGACTAGCGGGAGGTTCTACGAGCAGTACTTC. Its protein is CASSRRTSGRFYEQYF.

The chain employs TRBV19 and TRBJ2-3, with 12 nucleotides matching TRBD2. Germline lookup yields CDR1 LNHDA and CDR2 SQIVND (reference sequence). J lost 11 bases, V lost 5 bases, and 11 bases had no gene match. The CDR3 is made up of 15 amino acids. CDR3 protein: CASSSSGRAYNEQYF. CDR3 sequence (DNA): TGTGCCAGTAGTTCTAGCGGGAGGGCCTACAATGAGCAGTATTTT.

This clonotype occurred many times. The chain recombines TRBV5-8 with TRBJ2-1; the D is unclear. The CDR3 runs to 11 residues. CDR1 is SGHTS and CDR2 is YDEGEE in the germline V gene. With 6 bases removed from V and 4 bases from J, the gap between germline ends came to 5 bases. The CDR3 DNA follows: TGTGCCAGCAAAGCGTACAATGAGCAGTTCTTC. Translation: CASKAYNEQFF.

This clonotype was seen a handful of times. A much more abundant neighbour one base away suggests this may be a read error. The CDR3 loop is CASSPGIGGREQYF. For the CDR3, the DNA is TGCGCCAGCAGCCCAGGGATAGGGGGAAGGGAGCAGTACTTC. The V and J genes are TRBV4-1 and TRBJ2-7, with D perhaps matching TRBD1 (6 bases). V was clipped by 4 bases and J by 7 bases, with 17 bases between them. There are 14 residues in the CDR3. Germline V lookup: CDR1 MGHRA, CDR2 YSYEKL.

This clonotype has just one count. This chain uses TRBV7-8 with TRBJ2-1; TRBD2 matches 9 bases. J lost 4 bases, V lost 5 bases, and 6 bases had no gene match. Germline V gives CDR1 SGHVS, CDR2 FQNEAQ. The CDR3 is 15 amino acids. The CDR3 region is CASSPTSGYYNEQFF. In DNA, the CDR3 is TGTGCCAGCAGCCCGACTAGCGGATATTACAATGAGCAGTTCTTC.

There are many counts of this clonotype. The rearrangement uses TRBV5-8 and TRBJ1-6; D gene uncertain. CDR1 is SGHTS and CDR2 is YDEGEE in the germline V gene. The V end lost 0 bases, the J end lost 7 bases, and 11 bases lay between the germline ends. This CDR3 contains 15 residues. The CDR3 nucleotides read TGTGCCAGCAGCTTGGCTGGGTTTTACAATTCACCCCTCCACTTT. This encodes CASSLAGFYNSPLHF.

V and J are TRBV24-1 and TRBJ1-5; TRBD1 agrees at 7 bases. V lost 9 bases and J lost 3; bases outside the gene matches: 4. The CDR3 loop spans 13 amino acids. Germline CDR1 is KGHDR and CDR2 is SFDVKD. CDR3 DNA: TGTGCCACCGGGGACAGCGTCAATCAGCCCCAGCATTTT. Encoded protein: CATGDSVNQPQHF.

This clonotype was counted ten times or more. The chain has TRBV20-1 and TRBJ2-2; 10 bases are a match to TRBD2. CDR1 and CDR2 from the germline V gene are DFQATT and SNEGSKA (reference sequence). V was clipped by 1 base and J by 4 bases; unmatched bases: 9. The CDR3 totals 17 residues. The CDR3 bases are TGCAGTGCTAGAGGGTTGGGACTAGCGAAAGGCACCGGGGAGCTGTTTTTT. Residues: CSARGLGLAKGTGELFF.

This clonotype showed up many times. A much larger clone differs by one base, so this may be a read error. The gene calls are TRBV11-2 and TRBJ1-6, with D unclear. Germline-derived CDR1 and CDR2 are SGHAT and FQNNGV. The CDR3 runs to 11 residues. As DNA, the CDR3 is TGTGCCAGCAGCTTAGATTCACCCCCCCACTTT. This codes for CASSLDSPPHF.

This clonotype was detected once. The junction and the germline gene differ at one end; a read error may be behind it. The V gene is TRBV7-7, the J gene TRBJ2-2; D might be TRBD2 (5 bases). This CDR3 comprises 15 residues. Per the germline V gene, CDR1 is SSHAT and CDR2 is FNYEAQ (reference sequence). As DNA, the CDR3 is TGTGCTAGCAGCTTAGACCGGGGTAACGCCGGGGAGCTGTTTTTT. Its protein product is CASSLDRGNAGELFF.

This clonotype came up a few times. V is TRBV19 and J is TRBJ1-1; D is uncertain. CDR1 and CDR2 from the germline V gene are LNHDA and SQIVND (reference sequence). The V gene lost 1 base and the J gene lost 3 bases, with 12 bases spanning the gap. The CDR3 is 15 residues long. In DNA form, the CDR3 reads TGTGCCAGTAGTATAGCGGTGGGAGAATACACTGAAGCTTTCTTT. It translates to CASSIAVGEYTEAFF.

The rearrangement uses TRBV19 and TRBJ2-3; 9 nucleotides agree with TRBD2. Germline V CDR1 and CDR2: LNHDA, SQIVND (reference sequence). J lost 9 bases, V lost 3 bases, and 10 bases had no gene match. This CDR3 has 15 amino acids. The CDR3 nucleotides read TGTGCCAGTAGTATTGCGGGGGGGATCCCATACACGCAGTATTTT. It translates to CASSIAGGIPYTQYF.

The chain couples TRBV24-1 to TRBJ1-6; no firm D call. The V end was cut by 3 bases, the J end by 10 bases, with 18 bases between. Germline CDR1 KGHDR, CDR2 SFDVKD. The CDR3 consists of 16 residues. CDR3 DNA sequence: TGTGCCACCAGTGATAGGACGGAGCACGGAGAATCACCCCTCCACTTT. It codes for CATSDRTEHGESPLHF.

This clonotype has ten or more counts. The chain links TRBV7-9 to TRBJ1-3, with D perhaps matching TRBD1 (5 bases). The CDR3 totals 14 residues. Trimming took 4 bases from V and 8 from J, leaving 15 bases between them. CDR1 and CDR2 (germline): SEHNR, FQNEAQ (reference sequence). CDR3 sequence: CASSSTGREDTIYF. The CDR3 nucleotides read TGTGCCAGCAGCTCCACGGGACGAGAGGACACCATATATTTT.

The table lists this clonotype with many counts. This chain links TRBV19 with TRBJ2-7; TRBD1 agrees at 12 bases. V lost 5 bases and J lost 6; bases outside the gene matches: 5. The germline CDR1 and CDR2 sequences are LNHDA and SQIVND (reference sequence). This CDR3 is built from 14 residues. CDR3 nucleotide sequence: TGTGCCAGTAGTTGGGGACAGGGGGCAGGCGAGCAGTACTTC. The encoded protein is CASSWGQGAGEQYF.

The sample holds many counts of this clonotype. The J gene is TRBJ2-3, the V gene TRBV11-3, with no clear D. V was shortened by 2 bases and J by 2 bases, with 5 bases between the two germline ends. In germline, CDR1 is SGHNT, CDR2 YENEEA. The CDR3 sequence is 13 residues long. The CDR3 sequence: CASSLFYTDTQYF. The CDR3 DNA reads TGTGCCAGCAGCTTATTTTACACAGATACGCAGTATTTT.